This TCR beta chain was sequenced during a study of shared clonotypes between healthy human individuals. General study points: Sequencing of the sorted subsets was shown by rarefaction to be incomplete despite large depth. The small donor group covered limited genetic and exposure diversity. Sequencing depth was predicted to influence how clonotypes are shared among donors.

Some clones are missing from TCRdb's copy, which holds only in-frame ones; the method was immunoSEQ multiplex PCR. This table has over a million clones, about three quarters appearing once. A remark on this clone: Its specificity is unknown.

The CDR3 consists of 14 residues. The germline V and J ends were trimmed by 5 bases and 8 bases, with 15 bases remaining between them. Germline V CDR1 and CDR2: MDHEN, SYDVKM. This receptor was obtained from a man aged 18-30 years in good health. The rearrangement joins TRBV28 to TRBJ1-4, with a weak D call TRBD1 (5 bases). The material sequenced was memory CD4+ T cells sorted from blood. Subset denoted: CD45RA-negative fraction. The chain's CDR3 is CASSQGTLREKLFF. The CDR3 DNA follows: TGTGCCAGCAGTCAGGGAACGCTTCGGGAAAAACTGTTTTTT.